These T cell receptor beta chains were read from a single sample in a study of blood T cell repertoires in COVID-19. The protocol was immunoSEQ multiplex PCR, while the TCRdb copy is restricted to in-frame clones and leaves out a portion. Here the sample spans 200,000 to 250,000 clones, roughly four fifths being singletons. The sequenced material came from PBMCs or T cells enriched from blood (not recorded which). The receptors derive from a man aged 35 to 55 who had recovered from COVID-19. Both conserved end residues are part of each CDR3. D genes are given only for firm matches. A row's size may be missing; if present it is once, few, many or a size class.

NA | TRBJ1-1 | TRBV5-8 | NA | TGTGCCAGCAGCTTAATTGCAGGGACTGAAGCTTTCTTT | CASSLIAGTEAFF
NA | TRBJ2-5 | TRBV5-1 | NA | TGCGCCAGCAGCTTGGAAGTAAGCAAGACCCAGTACTTC | CASSLEVSKTQYF
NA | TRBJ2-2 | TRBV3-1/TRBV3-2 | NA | TGTGCCAGCAGCGGATACAGGGAAGCCGGGGAGCTGTTTTTT | CASSGYREAGELFF
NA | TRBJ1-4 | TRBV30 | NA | TGTGCCTGGAGTGTACGGGGGGCCGGGAGCGAAAAACTGTTTTTT | CAWSVRGAGSEKLFF
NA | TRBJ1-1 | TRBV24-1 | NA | TGTGCCACCAGTGATCCGAGTCTCCCTGAAGCTTTCTTT | CATSDPSLPEAFF
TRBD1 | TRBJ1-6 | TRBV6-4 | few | TGTGCCAGCAGTGATTCCCTGGGACAGGGGAATTCACCCCTCCACTTT | CASSDSLGQGNSPLHF
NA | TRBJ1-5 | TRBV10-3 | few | TGTGCCATCAGTGGACTGGGAGTCAATCAGCCCCAGCATTTT | CAISGLGVNQPQHF
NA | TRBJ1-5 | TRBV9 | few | TGTGCCAGCAGCCCCCGGGACACTAATCAGCCCCAGCATTTT | CASSPRDTNQPQHF
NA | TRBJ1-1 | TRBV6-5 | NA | TGTGCCAGCAGTCGGCGGGGCAGGACGGAGACTGAAGCTTTCTTT | CASSRRGRTETEAFF
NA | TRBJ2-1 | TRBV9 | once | TGTGCCAGCAGCACCTCTCCAACTCACAATGAGCAGTTCTTC | CASSTSPTHNEQFF
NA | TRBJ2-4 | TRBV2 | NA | TGTGCCAGCAGTGAATCCCACCCGACAGGCGAGCTAACCAAAAACATTCAGTACTTC | CASSESHPTGELTKNIQYF
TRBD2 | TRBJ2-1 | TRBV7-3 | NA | TGTGCCAGCAGCTTAGCCGGGACTAGCCATGAGCAGTTCTTC | CASSLAGTSHEQFF
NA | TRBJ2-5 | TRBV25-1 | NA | TGTGCCAGCAGTGAGGACAGAGTCCAAGAGACCCAGTACTTC | CASSEDRVQETQYF
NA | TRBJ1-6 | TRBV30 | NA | TGTGCCTGGAGTACGGGTTCCCCCCGCTCCTATAATTCACCCCTCCACTTT | CAWSTGSPRSYNSPLHF